Each of the 10 T cell receptor beta chains below was sequenced from the same sample in a study of shared clonotypes between healthy human individuals. The table came from immunoSEQ multiplex PCR; TCRdb's copy has only in-frame clones and leaves some out. Of about 2.4 million clones in the sample, approximately 94% were seen once. The sequencing sample was made of naive CD4+ T cells from PBMCs. As for subset: CD45RA+ positively selected. These receptors originate from a man aged 18 to 29 in good health. Some clones in this sample may be carry-over from other donors' samples.

This sequence joins TRBV5-6 and TRBJ1-3; 8 bases match TRBD1. Germline V gene data show CDR1 as SGHDT and CDR2 as YYEEEE. V shed 3 bases, J shed 4 bases, and the junction held 3 bases outside the gene matches. This CDR3 has 14 residues. The CDR3 spells CASSSTGDGNTIYF. CDR3 sequence (DNA): TGTGCCAGCAGCTCGACAGGGGACGGAAACACCATATATTTT.

V gene TRBV4-1 combines with J gene TRBJ2-1; TRBD2 matches at 9 bases. J lost 3 bases, V lost 4 bases, and 10 bases had no gene match. Per germline, CDR1 MGHRA and CDR2 YSYEKL. The CDR3 is 17 amino acids. DNA of the CDR3: TGCGCCAGCAGCCTCCGAATAGCGGGAGAAGACTACAATGAGCAGTTCTTC. It encodes CASSLRIAGEDYNEQFF.

This clone showed up just once. The gene calls are TRBV7-7 and TRBJ1-6; D remains unclear. Looked up from germline, CDR1 is SSHAT and CDR2 is FNYEAQ (reference sequence). There are 13 residues in the CDR3. Trimming removed 3 bases at V and 6 bases at J, with 6 bases between. CDR3 sequence (DNA): TGTGCCAGCAGCTTCGGCATTAATTCACCCCTCCACTTT. Translation gives CASSFGINSPLHF.

This clone was observed once. The CDR3 nucleotides read TGTGCCAGCAGCCGTGGACTAGCGGGATCCCCAGATACGCAGTATTTT. This sequence encodes CASSRGLAGSPDTQYF. This chain links TRBV11-2 with TRBJ2-3; TRBD2 agrees at 12 bases. This CDR3 comprises 16 residues. The ends lost 5 bases at V and 4 bases at J; junction bases unmatched: 7. CDR1 is SGHAT, CDR2 FQNNGV, per germline.

As concerns this clone: The same CDR3 also results from other DNA sequences found in this sample. The J gene is TRBJ1-4, the V gene TRBV9; no clear D gene. The V and J ends lost 0 bases and 7 bases respectively, with 10 bases between them. The CDR3 runs to 14 residues. Germline CDR1 reads SGDLS; CDR2 reads YYNGEE. CDR3 region: CASSVGGAGEKLFF. In nucleotides, the CDR3 is TGTGCCAGCAGCGTAGGAGGCGCGGGTGAAAAACTGTTTTTT. The complete variable domain, with remaining parts taken from reference TRBV9 and TRBJ1-4, reads DSGVTQTPKHLITATGQRVTLRCSPRSGDLSVYWYQQSLDQGLQFLIQYYNGEERAKGNILERFSAQQFPDLHSELNLSSLELGDSALYFCASSVGGAGEKLFFGSGTQLSVL.

The CDR3 nucleotides are TGTGCCAGCAGTTTATCTTCCTCCAGGGCCATATATTTT. Protein product: CASSLSSSRAIYF. The chain uses TRBV28 and TRBJ1-3; perhaps TRBD1 as D (5 bases). The CDR3 has 13 residues. V was trimmed by 1 base and J by 11 bases, leaving 12 bases between them. CDR1 MDHEN and CDR2 SYDVKM come from the germline V gene. Together with reference TRBV28 and TRBJ1-3, the CDR3 gives the full variable domain: DVKVTQSSRYLVKRTGEKVFLECVQDMDHENMFWYRQDPGLGLRLIYFSYDVKMKEKGDIPEGYSVSREKKERFSLILESASTNQTSMYLCASSLSSSRAIYFGEGSWLTVV.

This sequence joins TRBV19 and TRBJ2-1; D is undetermined. There are 14 residues in the CDR3. CDR1 LNHDA and CDR2 SQIVND come from the germline V gene (reference sequence). The ends were cut back, 5 bases at V and 8 bases at J, with 16 bases in the middle. As DNA, the CDR3 is TGTGCCAGTAGTTCCCCCTCGGATCGGGATGAGCAGTTCTTC. It is translated as CASSSPSDRDEQFF.

The CDR3 DNA follows: TGTGCCTGGAATCCGGGACAGGGTAATTCACCCCTCCACTTT. This translates into CAWNPGQGNSPLHF. The genes are TRBV30 and TRBJ1-6; 9 nucleotides line up with TRBD1. Germline trimming cut 4 bases from V and 6 bases from J; bases unmatched to any gene: 4. There are 14 residues in the CDR3. Germline CDR1 is GTSNPN and CDR2 is SVGIG (reference sequence). The whole variable domain, filled in from reference TRBV30 and TRBJ1-6, reads SQTIHQWPATLVQPVGSPLSLECTVEGTSNPNLYWYRQAAGRGLQLLFYSVGIGQISSEVPQNLSASRPQDRQFILSSKKLLLSDSGFYLCAWNPGQGNSPLHFGNGTRLTVT.

J is TRBJ1-3 and V is TRBV2; the match to TRBD1 covers 8 bases. The trim removed 6 bases at V and 4 bases at J, leaving 5 bases unmatched. From germline, CDR1 is SNHLY and CDR2 FYNNEI. CDR3 length: 14 amino acids. CDR3 residues: CASRDRVQGNTIYF. For the CDR3, the DNA is TGTGCCAGCAGGGACAGGGTACAAGGAAACACCATATATTTT.

The CDR3 spells CASSQSEGHLRINANTGELFF. DNA for the CDR3: TGCGCCAGCAGCCAAAGTGAGGGACACCTTCGGATAAACGCGAACACCGGGGAGCTGTTTTTT. This chain connects TRBV4-1 to TRBJ2-2; D perhaps matches TRBD1 (6 bases). Trimming left V 2 bases short and J 0 bases short, with 25 bases between. The CDR3 loop spans 21 amino acids. In germline, CDR1 is MGHRA, CDR2 YSYEKL.